This T cell receptor (beta chain) was captured in a study of blood T cells in healthy people across ages. General observations from the study: Investigators treated diversity estimates from one million T cells as underestimates. Diversity of TCR beta per million T cells declined in a roughly linear way with age. Higher diversity and more naive CD4+ cells were features of long-lived donors, compared to aged donors.

The second PCR ran about 6 to 11 cycles with a sample-barcoded 5' primer and J-beta primers. TCRdb reprocessed the 5' RACE reads via MiXCR and lists one record per CDR3 protein. The profile shows roughly 900,000 distinct CDR3 sequences, about 48% of them singletons. This clonotype was counted only a few times. The target antigen is unknown. The ends were cut back, 5 bases at V and 0 bases at J, with 10 bases in the middle. The CDR3 is 15 amino acids. Germline lookup yields CDR1 SGHNT and CDR2 YENEEA. Collection of roughly 9.6 milliliters of peripheral blood was performed for each donor. This clonotype was obtained from a young man in good health. Sequencing was done on a sample of blood. The chain uses TRBV11-3 and TRBJ1-4; possible D gene TRBD1, 5 bases. CDR3 DNA sequence: TGTGCCAGCAGCCCCGGACACCCAACTAATGAAAAACTGTTTTTT. As protein: CASSPGHPTNEKLFF.